The source of this T cell receptor (beta chain) is a study of cytomegalovirus exposure and HLA in healthy donors (dated by TCRdb to 2016 to 2017). Background on the whole study: An earlier analysis of roughly 630 of the donors reported about 250 Gb of sequence data and 120 million or so unique TCR beta sequences from roughly 180 million T cells. All discovery cohort repertoires had been generated using a single sequencing platform. The T cell repertoires of roughly 660 subjects were profiled by immunosequencing and related to cytomegalovirus serostatus. The study aimed to test whether signatures of past pathogen exposure could be identified by cataloging public T cell receptors. The number of typed donors differed by locus: about 629-640 for A, B, C, DRB1 and DQB1; approximately 520 for DQA1; approximately 610 for DPA1; and 400 to 480 for DPB1. Of the approximately 400 genotyped donors, about 84% fell in the genetic ancestry cluster associated with self-reported Caucasian donors. In addition to the first cohort of around 670 subjects, a separate validation cohort of 100 to 150 different subjects was used. Roughly 5 DR-DQ haplotypes were handled as single units for association and clustering because linkage in the cohort was strong. To decide whether each TCR beta V gene segment behaved as functional or pseudogenic, an earlier analysis of some 600 of the donors relied on high-throughput TCR beta sequencing. Alongside the repertoire data, information on donor age, sex, ethnicity and CMV serostatus was compiled. Among 300 to 450 genotyped donors of the cohort, an average of approximately 240,000 unique TCR beta nucleotide sequences were sequenced per donor, roughly 20% of them non-productive. A later analysis re-analyzed previously published TCR beta repertoires from several hundred donors and added high-resolution HLA genotyping to study TCR occurrence patterns. A later genetic analysis used genome-wide SNP genotypes for 398 of the 666 donors, treating that subset as a discovery cohort. Rather than drawing on any new phenotypic data, the later analysis identified candidate immune exposures from TCR beta sequences and the way those sequences occurred across donors. Approximately 300 gigabases of sequencing data and 70 million to 100 million unique TCR sequences made up an early release that covered around 640 HLA-typed donors. High-throughput TCR immunosequencing, statistical association of individual TCRs with disease status, and machine learning were combined to predict cytomegalovirus infection status. HLA typing covered class I and class II loci at four-digit resolution.

The paper's findings and limits, for the study overall: In a later genetic analysis, fewer N-insertions in productive TCRs were reported among donors in an Asian-associated ancestry cluster than the roughly 700-donor mean. In an earlier analysis of about 550 of the donors, most TCR beta V segments were observed in productive rearrangements about 87% or about 30% of the time, broadly matching IMGT annotations. Because HLA typing was unavailable for some donors at each locus, only the typed subset was used in association tests. Most TCR sequences were observed very rarely across donors, whereas some public TCRs were present in many individuals. In this cohort, only TCR beta chains were sequenced, and detectable features were limited by the absence of alpha or paired-chain data. The classifier was reported to diagnose cytomegalovirus status with high specificity and sensitivity in both the original and validation cohorts. An association between a missense DCLRE1C variant and V-gene and J-gene trimming of TCR beta chains was found in a later genetic analysis and replicated in an independent cohort. In vitro tests confirmed that a few of the cytomegalovirus-associated TCR beta chains recognize cytomegalovirus antigens. The earlier analysis of approximately 540 of the donors excluded roughly 16 rarely observed V segments, including chromosome 9 orphons, because counts were too low. Linkage disequilibrium might explain the correlated functional status among segregating V segments, but an unknown experimental factor could not be excluded. A cluster of highly shared sequence variants was judged likely to represent a technical artifact of the sequencing pipeline. When HLA alleles, especially DR and DQ, strongly co-occurred, TCR associations were difficult to assign to individual alleles. Several of the top co-occurrence clusters appeared to be linked to parvovirus B19, influenza, CMV and Epstein-Barr virus, according to a later analysis. A further reported finding was that TCR beta sequences accurately predicted the HLA-A and HLA-B alleles for most subjects in the first cohort. In a later analysis, HLA-associated TCR beta chains showed more clonal expansion and lower generation probabilities than non-associated chains that were equally common. According to a later analysis, TCR association rates differed among HLA loci, with DRB1 alleles showing the most associated TCRs and HLA-C alleles showing the fewest. It was suggested by the authors that the approach could potentially be generalized to other disease states and immunological phenotypes. In a later analysis, most CMV-associated TCR beta chains were found to appear HLA-restricted, with HLA associations seemingly driven largely by CMV exposure. A total of some 180 TCR beta chains were listed by the study as associated with cytomegalovirus. Some IMGT-functional V segments, including TRBV6-2 and TRBV6-3, could not be distinguished by the 87-base-pair reads and were therefore excluded. The only immune exposure information available for the cohort was CMV serostatus. In a later analysis, some 18,000 TCR beta sequences were associated with specific HLA alleles at a false discovery rate of 0.05. Sequencing depth was assumed to be roughly uniform across donors in the presence/absence analyses, though that assumption may not hold.

In total, over 600 healthy bone marrow donors made up the cohort. All cohort members were sampled while nominally healthy, although unrecorded immune exposures were likely present. The donor tested CMV seronegative, placing the donor among the approximately 400 seronegative members of the cohort. A peripheral blood sample was provided by each donor, and peripheral blood mononuclear cells were used for TCR beta sequencing. The Qiagen DNeasy Blood Extraction Kit was used to extract genomic DNA from the blood cell samples. Counted from cysteine to phenylalanine, this CDR3 has 14 amino acids. Of all the DNA, just the CDR3 is kept, 42 bases in frame from base 1. V lost 5 bases and J lost 5 bases, and the count of bases not matched to a germline gene is 8. Based on the germline V gene (reference sequence), the CDR1 and CDR2 sequences are PRHDT and FYEKMQ. Library prep was done by the immunoSEQ multiplex PCR assay. The multiplex PCR relied on a mix of 60 forward primers for TCR Vbeta segments and 13 reverse primers for TCR Jbeta segments. The CDR3 region of rearranged TCR beta genes was amplified from genomic DNA with a multiplex PCR assay. Amplified TCR beta libraries were sequenced as 87-base-pair reads on the Illumina HiSeq System. From the authors' description of their analysis: In a later analysis, some 80 million unique TCR beta chains were counted across the roughly 610 repertoires, and some 10 million of these chains were shared by at least two donors. To remove PCR and sequencing errors, raw reads were error-corrected and collapsed into unique sequences using a nearest-neighbor algorithm that merged closely related sequences. Alignment of CDR3 sequences to IMGT reference sequences was used to assign V, D and J gene segments. For a sequence to be retained, a match of at least six nucleotides to both a V gene segment and a J gene segment was required. A rearrangement was called productive if the CDR3 had no stop codons and remained in frame with V and J, and every other rearrangement was called non-productive. CDR3 was defined according to IMGT convention as the region running from the second conserved V-encoded cysteine to the conserved J-encoded phenylalanine. Sequences without an unambiguous match to a single V gene segment were excluded from the earlier analysis of a few hundred of the donors. In an earlier analysis of several hundred of the donors, V segments were called functional above 56.7% productive rearrangements and were called segregating when the between-donor standard deviation exceeded 5%. A statistical classification framework was built to diagnose cytomegalovirus status from the catalog of TCR beta chain sequences. A later analysis assigned V and J genes by comparing TCR nucleotide sequences with IMGT/GENE-DB human TR gene sequences. The TCRdist pipeline was used in a later analysis to assign CDR3 sequences and most-parsimonious VDJ recombination scenarios. In a later analysis, each TCR beta chain was defined by its CDR3 amino acid sequence together with its V-gene family, and reads without a unique V-gene family were excluded. A later analysis removed several hundred highly shared, low-generation-probability nucleotide sequences to deal with suspected cross-contamination and a sequencing artifact. A later analysis calculated a clonal expansion index for each public chain from normalized within-repertoire ranks of inferred template counts. In a later analysis, generation probabilities were computed with a VDJ recombination model fitted to out-of-frame rearrangements, and the resulting probabilities were checked against IGoR. Hypergeometric tests were used in a later analysis to score TCR-TCR, TCR-HLA and TCR-CMV co-occurrence, with a repertoire-size bias correction applied to the TCR pairs. To estimate false discovery rates, a later analysis permuted the HLA or CMV assignments 20 times. In a later analysis, co-occurring TCRs were grouped using DBSCAN, with TCRdist sequence similarity added in when clustering inside HLA-allele-positive subsets. Repertoires with fewer than 30,000 or more than 120,000 public chains, plus five repertoires with anomalous nucleotide sharing, were excluded from co-occurrence clustering. In TCRdb, the immuneACCESS table is reduced to in-frame sequences with V and J assigned. These tables do not hold every clone; where another copy was compared, an unresolved V gene accounts for under half, and the others remain unexplained. V and J calls and clone size follow that table, whereas D and trimming were derived from the DNA. The sample table records around 150,000 clones; 88% of these occur just once. Together, the top ten hold roughly 0.5% of the sample.

On this clone itself: Its antigen has not been determined. The record has no base qualities; no much larger clone is one base away.

The sequenced sample was PBMCs. The rearranged chain carries TRBV13 and TRBJ1-1, and 7 bases in between align with TRBD1. This clonotype originated in a woman aged 40 to 50 in good health and CMV-seronegative. The DNA is TGTGCCAGCAGCCCACTGCAGGGGGTGACTGAAGCTTTCTTT. Its product reads: CASSPLQGVTEAFF.